Below are 21 T cell receptor beta chains sequenced from a single sample in a study of shared clonotypes between healthy human individuals. Data came from immunoSEQ multiplex PCR; TCRdb stores just in-frame clones and leaves some out. The data contain 2,500,000 or so clones, approximately 93% of them singletons. Sequencing was done on a sample of naive CD4+ T cells from PBMCs. Subset: CD45RA+ positively selected. The receptors were sampled from a man between 18 and 29 years old in good health. Some clones in this sample may be carry-over from other donors' samples.

For this clone: The same CDR3 is also encoded by other DNA sequences in this sample. CDR3 in DNA: TGCGCCAGCAGCTTGACCACAGGGGGAACTGAAGCTTTCTTT. Its protein is CASSLTTGGTEAFF. This chain uses TRBV5-1 with TRBJ1-1; 8 nucleotides agree with TRBD1. V lost 1 base, J lost 5 bases, and 4 bases stayed unmatched. Germline V gene sequence: CDR1 SGHRS, CDR2 YFSETQ. This CDR3 region has 14 residues. The whole variable domain, remainder taken from reference TRBV5-1 and TRBJ1-1, is KAGVTQTPRYLIKTRGQQVTLSCSPISGHRSVSWYQQTPGQGLQFLFEYFSETQRNKGNFPGRFSGRQFSNSRSEMNVSTLELGDSALYLCASSLTTGGTEAFFGQGTRLTVV.

This clone was found once. The chain combines TRBV19 with TRBJ2-3; TRBD2 matches 9 bases. This CDR3 is built from 15 residues. V dropped 9 bases and J dropped 6; count of bases not matched to a gene: 13. Germline assignment: CDR1 LNHDA and CDR2 SQIVND (reference sequence). The CDR3 protein is CASYSGSAFGDTQYF. CDR3 nucleotides: TGTGCCAGCTATAGCGGGAGCGCCTTCGGTGATACGCAGTATTTT.

The rearrangement joins TRBV29-1 to TRBJ2-1, with 11 bases aligning to TRBD1. After removal of 1 base from V and 2 bases from J, the junction contained 10 bases not matched to a gene. The germline V gene encodes CDR1 SQVTM and CDR2 ANQGSEA. The CDR3 runs to 18 residues. CDR3 DNA sequence: TGCAGCGTTGAAGGGACAGGGGGCTCCTACGGAGCCTACAATGAGCAGTTCTTC. Translation: CSVEGTGGSYGAYNEQFF.

J is TRBJ1-1 and V is TRBV29-1; no clear D gene. Trimming took 6 bases from V and 4 from J, leaving 18 bases between them. CDR3 size: 14 residues. CDR1 SQVTM and CDR2 ANQGSEA come from the germline V gene. The chain's CDR3 is CSVVRRGVGTEAFF. CDR3 sequence (DNA): TGCAGCGTAGTTCGTCGCGGGGTGGGCACTGAAGCTTTCTTT.

The gene calls are TRBV28 and TRBJ2-1; TRBD2 aligns across 10 bases. The CDR3 spans 14 residues. V shed 7 bases and J 4 bases; nucleotides not matched to a gene: 4. Per the germline V gene, CDR1 is MDHEN and CDR2 is SYDVKM. This chain's CDR3 is CASTTSGVYNEQFF. In DNA form, the CDR3 reads TGTGCCAGCACCACTAGCGGGGTATACAATGAGCAGTTCTTC.

Written as DNA, the CDR3 is TGCGCCAGCAGCTTTGTTTTGAGTGGCACCGGGGAGCTGTTTTTT. Translation: CASSFVLSGTGELFF. The V gene is TRBV5-1, the J gene TRBJ2-2; D unclear. This CDR3 is 15 amino acids long. With 2 bases removed from V and 4 bases from J, the gap between germline ends came to 12 bases. CDR1 and CDR2 (germline): SGHRS, YFSETQ. Complete variable domain (other parts from reference TRBV5-1 and TRBJ2-2): KAGVTQTPRYLIKTRGQQVTLSCSPISGHRSVSWYQQTPGQGLQFLFEYFSETQRNKGNFPGRFSGRQFSNSRSEMNVSTLELGDSALYLCASSFVLSGTGELFFGEGSRLTVL.

This chain connects TRBV6-5 to TRBJ2-5; 7 nucleotides agree with TRBD1. V lost 6 bases to trimming and J lost 4 bases; unmatched junction nucleotides: 5. The length of the CDR3 is 13 residues. Germline CDR1 and CDR2: MNHEY and SVGAGI. The CDR3 is CASRRDRGETQYF. CDR3 DNA sequence: TGTGCCAGCAGGAGGGACAGAGGAGAGACCCAGTACTTC.

The V call is TRBV15, the J call TRBJ1-2; D is unresolved. Germline assignment: CDR1 LNHNV and CDR2 YYDKDF (reference sequence). Trimming cost V 3 bases and J 14 bases, with 16 bases left between them. The CDR3 is 12 residues long. DNA for the CDR3: TGTGCCACCAGCAGCGCCCTCGGGGTCAGGACCTTC. This translates into CATSSALGVRTF. The full variable domain, rest sourced from reference TRBV15 and TRBJ1-2, is DAMVIQNPRYQVTQFGKPVTLSCSQTLNHNVMYWYQQKSSQAPKLLFHYYDKDFNNEADTPDNFQSRRPNTSFCFLDIRSPGLGDTAMYLCATSSALGVRTFGSGTRLTVV.

This sequence joins TRBV4-2 and TRBJ2-1; 8 bases line up with TRBD2. The germline CDR1 and CDR2 sequences are LGHNA and YNFKEQ. The CDR3 sequence is 15 residues long. With 2 bases clipped from V and 9 bases from J, the junction kept 9 bases outside the gene matches. The DNA for the CDR3 is TGTGCCAGCAGCCAACTTAACGGGAGGGAGGGTGAGCAGTTCTTC. It is translated as CASSQLNGREGEQFF.

As for this clone: This specimen includes other DNA sequences encoding the same CDR3. As DNA, the CDR3 is TGCGCCAGCAGCTTGGAAGGGACAGCTAATGAAAAACTGTTTTTT. It specifies CASSLEGTANEKLFF. The J gene is TRBJ1-4, the V gene TRBV5-1; TRBD1 aligns across 7 bases. Germline V gene sequence: CDR1 SGHRS, CDR2 YFSETQ. The CDR3 has 15 amino acids. The V and J ends lost 0 bases and 3 bases, in that order; junction bases with no gene match: 2.

This clone was counted a single time. This sample includes further DNA sequences coding for the same CDR3. This chain joins TRBV5-1 and TRBJ2-5; a weak D match, TRBD1 (5 bases). This CDR3 is 12 amino acids long. Trimming cost V 2 bases and J 5 bases, with 7 bases left between them. The V gene's germline CDR1 is SGHRS and CDR2 YFSETQ. The CDR3 here is CASSFQGETQYF. The CDR3 coding sequence is TGCGCCAGCAGCTTTCAGGGTGAGACCCAGTACTTC.

This clone was picked up one time. Other DNA sequences of this sample code for an identical CDR3. V gene TRBV5-1 combines with J gene TRBJ1-5; 7 bases agree with TRBD1. J was trimmed by 4 bases and V by 1 base; bases with no gene match: 2. The V gene's germline CDR1 is SGHRS and CDR2 YFSETQ. The CDR3 is made up of 14 amino acids. The CDR3 loop is CASSLTGANQPQHF. As DNA, the CDR3 is TGCGCCAGCAGCTTGACAGGGGCGAATCAGCCCCAGCATTTT.

V is TRBV5-6 and J is TRBJ1-2; 7 nucleotides match TRBD1. The CDR3 totals 13 residues. The germline V gene encodes CDR1 SGHDT and CDR2 YYEEEE. Trimming removed 4 bases from V and 7 bases from J; junction bases left unmatched: 7. The CDR3 loop reads CASSPDRVGGYTF. The CDR3 DNA reads as TGTGCCAGCAGCCCCGACAGGGTGGGTGGCTACACCTTC.

The chain combines TRBV2 with TRBJ2-7, with D possibly matching TRBD1 (6 bases). The germline V and J ends were trimmed by 4 bases and 5 bases, with 9 bases remaining between them. Germline CDR1 reads SNHLY; CDR2 reads FYNNEI. The CDR3 is 12 residues long. CDR3 in amino acids: CASSGDKNEQYF. In DNA, the CDR3 is TGTGCCAGCAGTGGGGACAAGAACGAGCAGTACTTC. Supplemented by reference TRBV2 and TRBJ2-7, the full variable domain reads EPEVTQTPSHQVTQMGQEVILRCVPISNHLYFYWYRQILGQKVEFLVSFYNNEISEKSEIFDDQFSVERPDGSNFTLKIRSTKLEDSAMYFCASSGDKNEQYFGPGTRLTVT.

V gene TRBV18 combines with J gene TRBJ2-2, with TRBD1 matching over 7 bases. This CDR3 has 15 residues. With 3 bases clipped from V and 6 bases from J, the junction kept 7 bases outside the gene matches. Germline lookup yields CDR1 KGHSH and CDR2 LQKENI. CDR3: CASSPTQGMAGELFF. The CDR3 region has the DNA TGTGCCAGCTCACCCACACAGGGGATGGCCGGGGAGCTGTTTTTT.

The chain joins TRBV28 to TRBJ2-5; D is unresolved. Per the germline V gene, CDR1 is MDHEN and CDR2 is SYDVKM. The ends were cut back, 5 bases at V and 4 bases at J, with 14 bases in the middle. The CDR3 spans 14 residues. The CDR3 region is CASSETAPRETQYF. CDR3 nucleotide sequence: TGTGCCAGCAGTGAGACCGCTCCGCGAGAGACCCAGTACTTC.

This chain uses TRBV5-4 with TRBJ2-1, with no clear D. V was clipped by 6 bases and J by 4 bases, with 14 bases between them. This CDR3 has 14 amino acids. Germline-derived CDR1 and CDR2 are SGHNT and YYREEE (reference sequence). The CDR3 protein is CASNSRPPYNEQFF. The CDR3 nucleotides read TGTGCCAGCAACTCACGTCCTCCGTACAATGAGCAGTTCTTC.

The V and J genes are TRBV28 and TRBJ1-4; D perhaps matches TRBD1 (6 bases). The V end was cut by 5 bases, the J end by 4 bases, with 17 bases between. The CDR3 loop spans 16 amino acids. Germline CDR1 MDHEN, CDR2 SYDVKM. DNA of the CDR3: TGTGCCAGCAGTGGAATCCGGACAGACGTTAATGAAAAACTGTTTTTT. Protein sequence: CASSGIRTDVNEKLFF.

J is TRBJ2-7 and V is TRBV29-1; the D gene is possibly TRBD1 (6 bases). The CDR3 is 15 amino acids. V lost 4 bases to trimming and J lost 2 bases, with 18 bases between them. Germline CDR1 SQVTM, CDR2 ANQGSEA. CDR3 coding DNA: TGCAGCGTTGCGGGAAAGACAGGCCCTCCCTACGAGCAGTACTTC. Amino acids: CSVAGKTGPPYEQYF.

This rearrangement joins TRBV7-9 to TRBJ2-7; a possible D gene is TRBD1 (5 bases). Germline V gives CDR1 SEHNR, CDR2 FQNEAQ (reference sequence). There are 15 residues in the CDR3. Deletions cut 0 bases from V and 6 bases from J, with 15 bases between. CDR3 protein: CASSLAQRQTSEQYF. The CDR3 DNA follows: TGTGCCAGCAGCTTAGCGCAGCGACAGACATCCGAGCAGTACTTC.

The chain couples TRBV7-2 to TRBJ1-2; D remains ambiguous. CDR1 SGHTA and CDR2 FQGNSA come from the germline V gene. V was clipped by 1 base and J by 6 bases, with 6 bases between them. The CDR3 totals 12 residues. DNA for the CDR3: TGTGCCAGCAGCTTAGGCAAAAATGGCTACACCTTC. As protein: CASSLGKNGYTF.